These 7 T cell receptor beta chains were all obtained from the same sample, sequenced in a study of T-cell reconstitution after alpha-beta-depleted transplantation in children. Preparation of the TCRbeta library involved a method that used unique molecular identifiers. From the PCR reads, TCRdb called clonotypes with MiXCR, one entry per CDR3 protein. The sample lists roughly 670,000 distinct CDR3 sequences, approximately 14% occurring once. Material: PBMCs, obtained before TCRalphabeta/CD19-depleted stem cell transplant. The receptors derive from a girl aged 2-10 years with congenital amegakaryocytic thrombocytopenia, due to receive a stem cell transplant.

This clonotype showed up just a few times. The chain carries TRBV11-3 and TRBJ2-1; D is ambiguous. Germline values: CDR1 SGHNT, CDR2 YENEEA. The CDR3 loop spans 13 amino acids. V gave up 3 bases and J gave up 7 bases, with 10 bases separating them. DNA for the CDR3: TGTGCCAGCAGCTTTCTCCCCACAAATGAGCAGTTCTTC. Translated, it gives CASSFLPTNEQFF.

This chain uses TRBV5-6 with TRBJ2-6; D might be TRBD1 (6 bases). The CDR3 extends over 18 amino acids. Trimming removed 0 bases from V and 2 bases from J, with 15 bases in between. Germline CDR1 is SGHDT and CDR2 is YYEEEE. The CDR3 sequence is CASSLGLDSGAGANVLTF. Written as DNA, the CDR3 is TGTGCCAGCAGCTTGGGACTGGACAGTGGCGCTGGGGCCAACGTCCTGACTTTC.

This clonotype was observed at least ten times. V gene TRBV15 combines with J gene TRBJ2-3, with D perhaps matching TRBD1 (6 bases). The CDR3 has 13 residues. Per the germline V gene, CDR1 is LNHNV and CDR2 is YYDKDF (reference sequence). The ends were cut back, 7 bases at V and 2 bases at J, with 10 bases in the middle. The chain's CDR3 is CATTQGSTDTQYF. The CDR3 DNA follows: TGTGCCACCACGCAGGGGTCCACAGATACGCAGTATTTT.

This clonotype came up many times. Mismatch with germline at one junction end may stem from a read error. The CDR3 region is CASSLARAQTGTRNF. In DNA form, the CDR3 reads TGTGCCAGCAGTTTAGCCCGGGCACAGACCGGGACTAGGAACTTC. The gene calls are TRBV12-3 or TRBV12-4 and TRBJ2-7; TRBD2 matches 8 bases. This CDR3 contains 15 residues.

The sample holds many counts of this clonotype. The V gene is TRBV5-1, the J gene TRBJ2-7; 14 bases map to TRBD2. Trimming took 7 bases from V and 5 from J; bases not matched to a gene: 2. Germline V gene lookup returns CDR1 SGHRS and CDR2 YFSETQ. This CDR3 is 13 amino acids long. The CDR3 spells CASGGLAGDEQYF. The CDR3 DNA reads as TGCGCCAGCGGGGGACTAGCGGGAGACGAGCAGTACTTC.

The V and J genes are TRBV20-1 and TRBJ2-3; D uncertain. Trimming pared 3 bases from V and 2 bases from J, leaving 15 bases between. CDR1 is DFQATT, CDR2 SNEGSKA, per germline (reference sequence). The CDR3 sequence is 15 residues long. The chain's CDR3 is CSASGGNGPTDTQYF. CDR3 DNA: TGCAGTGCTAGCGGTGGGAACGGCCCCACAGATACGCAGTATTTT.

This clonotype was detected many times. The chain recombines TRBV20-1 with TRBJ2-1; D not certain. The CDR3 is made up of 14 amino acids. V was clipped by 4 bases and J by 8 bases, with 18 bases between them. Germline assignment: CDR1 DFQATT and CDR2 SNEGSKA (reference sequence). CDR3 bases: TGCAGTGCTACACGTACACCGCTGGTCCATGAGCAGTTCTTC. Its translation is CSATRTPLVHEQFF.